The 30 T cell receptor beta chains in this list originate from one sample, sequenced in a study of cytomegalovirus exposure and HLA in healthy donors. This PCR relied on a set of 60 Vbeta primers and 13 Jbeta primers. Here immunoSEQ multiplex PCR was the method, and the copy in TCRdb shows in-frame clones only, minus some. The data contain more than 100,000 clones, around 79% of them singletons. Input material: PBMCs. These receptors were taken from a woman aged 25 to 39 in good health and CMV-seropositive.

This clone was counted only a few times. The chain carries TRBV7-6 and TRBJ1-6; the D is unclear. This CDR3 has 17 amino acids. Germline CDR1 reads SGHVS; CDR2 reads FNYEAQ. V was trimmed by 0 bases and J by 7 bases, leaving 16 bases between them. The CDR3 DNA reads TGTGCCAGCAGCTTAGCGGGGTCTAAGCGGGGAAATTCACCCCTCCACTTT. Amino acids: CASSLAGSKRGNSPLHF.

The chain links TRBV7-8 to TRBJ1-1; D gene unclear. The CDR3 is 14 amino acids. The germline V gene encodes CDR1 SGHVS and CDR2 FQNEAQ. Trimming pared 2 bases from V and 4 bases from J, leaving 11 bases between. The CDR3 coding sequence is TGTGCCAGCAGCTTATGGCCCGGCGGCACTGAAGCTTTCTTT. Protein product: CASSLWPGGTEAFF.

This chain uses TRBV4-2 with TRBJ2-5; no definite D call. Germline V CDR1 and CDR2: LGHNA, YNFKEQ. V shed 4 bases and J shed 7 bases, with 13 bases lying between them. The CDR3 totals 13 residues. The CDR3 loop reads CASSPRQVGTQYF. The CDR3 nucleotides read TGTGCCAGCAGCCCCCGTCAGGTGGGGACCCAGTACTTC.

The gene calls are TRBV7-3 and TRBJ2-5; the match to TRBD1 covers 7 bases. The CDR3 has 15 amino acids. The germline gives CDR1 SGHTA, CDR2 FQGTGA. V shed 0 bases, J shed 5 bases, and the junction held 6 bases outside the gene matches. In DNA, the CDR3 is TGTGCCAGCAGCTTAACAGGACAGGAGAGGGAGACCCAGTACTTC. It encodes CASSLTGQERETQYF. The entire variable domain, with the rest obtained from reference TRBV7-3 and TRBJ2-5, is as follows: GAGVSQTPSNKVTEKGKYVELRCDPISGHTALYWYRQSLGQGPEFLIYFQGTGAADDSGLPNDRFFAVRPEGSVSTLKIQRTERGDSAVYLCASSLTGQERETQYFGPGTRLLVL.

The genes are TRBV6-1 and TRBJ1-2; tentative D call: TRBD1 (6 bases). The length of the CDR3 is 14 residues. Germline V gene lookup returns CDR1 MNHNS and CDR2 SASEGT. Trimming removed 7 bases from V and 1 base from J, with 13 bases in between. Here the CDR3 DNA reads TGTGCCAGCAAATTAGGGGGAAGTAACTATGGCTACACCTTC. Its protein product is CASKLGGSNYGYTF.

The chain carries TRBV5-5 and TRBJ2-7; 7 positions match TRBD1. The CDR3 loop spans 15 amino acids. Germline V gene lookup returns CDR1 SGHKS and CDR2 YYEKEE (reference sequence). With V trimmed by 0 bases and J by 3 bases, 6 bases remained unmatched. This chain's CDR3 is CASSLASQGFYEQYF. As DNA, the CDR3 is TGTGCCAGCAGCTTGGCCTCACAGGGGTTCTACGAGCAGTACTTC.

Concerning this clone: The same CDR3 can be traced to other DNA sequences in this sample. The chain couples TRBV7-9 to TRBJ2-1; D is perhaps TRBD2 (6 bases). This CDR3 is built from 12 residues. Per germline, CDR1 SEHNR and CDR2 FQNEAQ (reference sequence). Trimming took off 5 bases at V and 11 bases at J, with 13 bases between the two ends. The CDR3 protein is CASSSGPIQQFF. CDR3 DNA: TGTGCCAGCAGCAGCGGGCCCATTCAGCAGTTCTTC.

This rearrangement joins TRBV29-1 to TRBJ2-2, with 8 bases matching TRBD1. This CDR3 contains 13 residues. CDR1 and CDR2 (germline): SQVTM, ANQGSEA. With V trimmed by 6 bases and J by 6 bases, 6 bases remained unmatched. The DNA for the CDR3 is TGCAGCGTGGGACAGGCCCTCTCCGGGGAGCTGTTTTTT. Its translation is CSVGQALSGELFF.

This clone was recorded only once. The rearrangement links TRBV27 to TRBJ2-3; TRBD2 agrees at 12 bases. The ends lost 2 bases at V and 6 bases at J; junction bases unmatched: 6. The CDR3 extends over 16 amino acids. Germline loops: CDR1 MNHEY, CDR2 SMNVEV (reference sequence). The CDR3, as DNA: TGTGCCAGCAGTTTAGGGCCTAGCGGGGGGGCCGATACGCAGTATTTT. This gives the protein CASSLGPSGGADTQYF.

The chain carries TRBV7-3 and TRBJ2-6, with a weak D call TRBD2 (5 bases). Trimming removed 1 base at V and 2 bases at J, with 12 bases between. This CDR3 contains 17 residues. Germline loops: CDR1 SGHTA, CDR2 FQGTGA. CDR3 region: CASSLKGAVTGANVLTF. The CDR3 bases are TGTGCCAGCAGCTTAAAGGGAGCCGTAACTGGGGCCAACGTCCTGACTTTC.

This clone occurred a few times. The CDR3 reads CASSGGQAGVNTEAFF. CDR3 nucleotide sequence: TGTGCCAGCAGCGGGGGACAGGCTGGAGTAAACACTGAAGCTTTCTTT. The chain recombines TRBV5-5 with TRBJ1-1; 8 positions agree with TRBD1. The germline gives CDR1 SGHKS, CDR2 YYEKEE (reference sequence). Trimming at V came to 4 bases and at J to 2 bases, leaving 10 bases not matched to a gene. The length of the CDR3 is 16 residues.

This clone appeared a single time. The chain joins TRBV28 to TRBJ1-2; no clear D gene. The CDR3 loop spans 15 amino acids. With 7 bases removed from V and 2 bases from J, the gap between germline ends came to 17 bases. Germline-derived CDR1 and CDR2 are MDHEN and SYDVKM. CDR3 DNA sequence: TGTGCCAGCAAACTCCCAAGTGACGGGAACTATGGCTACACCTTC. It codes for CASKLPSDGNYGYTF.

The chain is built from TRBV5-4 and TRBJ1-6; 7 positions agree with TRBD1. Germline V gene data show CDR1 as SGHNT and CDR2 as YYREEE (reference sequence). The CDR3 contains 13 residues. V shed 4 bases, J shed 7 bases, and the junction held 2 bases outside the gene matches. CDR3 loop: CASSPDRNSPLHF. The CDR3, as DNA: TGTGCCAGCAGCCCGGACAGGAATTCACCCCTCCACTTT.

The chain has TRBV9 and TRBJ2-5, with 7 bases fitting TRBD2. The CDR3 extends over 15 amino acids. V shed 6 bases, J shed 1 base, and the junction held 9 bases outside the gene matches. Germline loops: CDR1 SGDLS, CDR2 YYNGEE. CDR3 DNA: TGTGCCAGCACCCAAGGTGGGGGGGTCCAAGAGACCCAGTACTTC. This translates into CASTQGGGVQETQYF.

Here the CDR3 reads CASSTGTYSQPQHF. In DNA form, the CDR3 reads TGTGCCAGCAGCACCGGGACATATAGTCAGCCCCAGCATTTT. The J gene is TRBJ1-5, the V gene TRBV28, with D perhaps TRBD1 (6 bases). Germline loops: CDR1 MDHEN, CDR2 SYDVKM. The CDR3 runs to 14 residues. V lost 6 bases and J lost 6, with 15 bases in between. The variable domain in full, completed from reference TRBV28 and TRBJ1-5, reads DVKVTQSSRYLVKRTGEKVFLECVQDMDHENMFWYRQDPGLGLRLIYFSYDVKMKEKGDIPEGYSVSREKKERFSLILESASTNQTSMYLCASSTGTYSQPQHFGDGTRLSIL.

The chain combines TRBV5-1 with TRBJ1-2; D is unclear. V was trimmed by 4 bases and J by 3 bases, leaving 10 bases between them. Germline-derived CDR1 and CDR2 are SGHRS and YFSETQ. CDR3 length: 13 residues. For the CDR3, the DNA is TGCGCCAGCAGCCGAAGGGAGGACTATGGCTACACCTTC. Protein: CASSRREDYGYTF.

The J gene is TRBJ1-2, the V gene TRBV6-1; 9 bases line up with TRBD1. The J segment lost 1 base and the V segment lost 4 bases, leaving 4 bases of the junction unmatched. CDR3 length equals 15 residues. Germline V CDR1 and CDR2: MNHNS, SASEGT. CDR3 loop: CASSARTGDNYGYTF. Written as DNA, the CDR3 is TGTGCCAGCAGTGCTAGGACAGGGGATAACTATGGCTACACCTTC.

The chain couples TRBV5-1 to TRBJ2-1; 8 bases are shared with TRBD2. This CDR3 contains 15 residues. V was pared by 0 bases and J by 9 bases, with 8 bases of the junction left unmatched. Germline-derived CDR1 and CDR2 are SGHRS and YFSETQ. CDR3 in amino acids: CASSLAARGGAEQFF. The CDR3 DNA sequence: TGCGCCAGCAGCTTGGCCGCCCGGGGGGGGGCTGAGCAGTTCTTC.

The rearrangement links TRBV6-1 to TRBJ2-1; TRBD2 agrees at 7 bases. The germline V gene encodes CDR1 MNHNS and CDR2 SASEGT. The CDR3 runs to 13 residues. The trim removed 3 bases at V and 15 bases at J, leaving 11 bases unmatched. The CDR3 is CASSDPGEGAMFF. The CDR3 DNA is TGTGCCAGCAGTGACCCGGGGGAGGGCGCGATGTTCTTC.

This clone was counted a few times. The chain combines TRBV4-3 with TRBJ1-1; D is perhaps TRBD1 (5 bases). CDR1 LGHNA and CDR2 YSLEER come from the germline V gene. V was trimmed by 0 bases and J by 7 bases, leaving 15 bases between them. The length of the CDR3 is 15 residues. This CDR3 reads CASSQDGRVFGEAFF. In DNA, the CDR3 is TGCGCCAGCAGCCAAGATGGCAGGGTTTTCGGTGAAGCTTTCTTT.

In nucleotides, the CDR3 is TGTGCCAGCAGCCCGGGGGGGAATGAGCAGTTCTTC. Its protein is CASSPGGNEQFF. The genes are TRBV6-5 and TRBJ2-1, with TRBD2 matching over 8 bases. The length of the CDR3 is 12 residues. The V and J ends lost 6 bases and 7 bases, in that order; junction bases with no gene match: 2. Germline-derived CDR1 and CDR2 are MNHEY and SVGAGI.

The chain uses TRBV18 and TRBJ1-1, with D possibly being TRBD1 (5 bases). The CDR3 has 15 amino acids. V was pared by 5 bases and J by 1 base, with 14 bases between. CDR1 KGHSH and CDR2 LQKENI come from the germline V gene. In DNA form, the CDR3 reads TGTGCCAGCTCAAGCTCAGGGCCAACGAACACTGAAGCTTTCTTT. Translating it yields CASSSSGPTNTEAFF.

This chain links TRBV30 with TRBJ1-1; D unclear. Between the trimmed V and J ends, which lost 6 bases and 2 bases, there was a span of 16 bases. The V gene's germline CDR1 is GTSNPN and CDR2 SVGIG (reference sequence). The CDR3 contains 14 residues. CDR3 in amino acids: CACGRTRFNTEAFF. The CDR3 coding sequence is TGTGCCTGTGGGCGCACCAGGTTTAACACTGAAGCTTTCTTT. The full variable domain, completed using reference TRBV30 and TRBJ1-1, is SQTIHQWPATLVQPVGSPLSLECTVEGTSNPNLYWYRQAAGRGLQLLFYSVGIGQISSEVPQNLSASRPQDRQFILSSKKLLLSDSGFYLCACGRTRFNTEAFFGQGTRLTVV.

A note on this clone: Germline and junction disagree at one end, which may indicate a read error. V usage is TRBV2 and J usage is TRBJ2-1, with 9 nucleotides matching TRBD1. The germline V gene encodes CDR1 SNHLY and CDR2 FYNNEI. CDR3 length equals 18 residues. In DNA form, the CDR3 reads TGTGCCAGCAGTGTCTCCGGGACAGGGACGGGGGGCTACAATGAGCAGCTCTTC. Translating it yields CASSVSGTGTGGYNEQLF.

Worth noting for this clone: Germline and junction disagree at one end, which may indicate a read error. The chain carries TRBV7-9 and TRBJ1-1, with 8 bases identical to TRBD1. CDR1 and CDR2 (germline): SEHNR, FQNEAQ (reference sequence). CDR3 length: 14 amino acids. This CDR3 reads CSSSLAGGGTEAFF. CDR3 coding DNA: TGTTCCAGCAGCTTAGCAGGGGGCGGTACTGAAGCTTTCTTT. The variable domain in full, completed from reference TRBV7-9 and TRBJ1-1, reads DTGVSQNPRHKITKRGQNVTFRCDPISEHNRLYWYRQTLGQGPEFLTYFQNEAQLEKSRLLSDRFSAERPKGSFSTLEIQRTEQGDSAMYLCSSSLAGGGTEAFFGQGTRLTVV.

V and J are TRBV30 and TRBJ1-2; the match to TRBD1 covers 8 bases. Losses at the gene ends were 2 bases for V and 5 bases for J; bases not matched to a gene: 7. The germline V gene encodes CDR1 GTSNPN and CDR2 SVGIG (reference sequence). The length of the CDR3 is 14 residues. The CDR3, as DNA: TGTGCCTGGAGTCTCAGGACAGGGAGATATGGCTACACCTTC. Its protein is CAWSLRTGRYGYTF.

In this sample, this clone turned up a few times. This chain links TRBV5-5 with TRBJ1-1, with D tentatively TRBD1 (5 bases). The CDR3 covers 16 residues. Trimming shortened V by 0 bases and J by 1 base, and 13 bases separated the two germline ends. Germline V gene sequence: CDR1 SGHKS, CDR2 YYEKEE (reference sequence). CDR3: CASSLAKGAQNTEAFF. CDR3 DNA sequence: TGTGCCAGCAGCTTGGCCAAAGGGGCCCAGAACACTGAAGCTTTCTTT.

The rearrangement uses TRBV27 and TRBJ1-2; possible D gene TRBD1, 5 bases. The CDR3 runs to 14 residues. V dropped 5 bases and J dropped 0 bases, with 10 bases sitting between them. The V gene's germline CDR1 is MNHEY and CDR2 SMNVEV (reference sequence). This chain's CDR3 is CASSKDNTNYGYTF. The CDR3 DNA is TGTGCCAGCAGTAAGGACAACACTAACTATGGCTACACCTTC.

This chain connects TRBV2 to TRBJ2-7; 10 nucleotides line up with TRBD2. In germline, CDR1 is SNHLY, CDR2 FYNNEI. The CDR3 runs 15 residues. Unmatched junction bases numbered 7, after V lost 3 bases and J lost 5 bases. CDR3 amino acids: CASSEEGTSVHEQYF. For the CDR3, the DNA is TGTGCCAGCAGTGAGGAAGGGACTAGCGTACACGAGCAGTACTTC.

This clone was seen once. The J gene is TRBJ1-2, the V gene TRBV5-4; D ambiguous. This CDR3 region has 14 residues. The V end lost 4 bases, the J end lost 4 bases, and 14 bases lay between the germline ends. Germline V lookup: CDR1 SGHNT, CDR2 YYREEE (reference sequence). The CDR3 region has the DNA TGTGCCAGCAGCCGGGAATTCACGAGCTATGGCTACACCTTC. This encodes CASSREFTSYGYTF.